This is a list of T cell receptor beta chains from one sample in a study of T cell repertoires in cytomegalovirus infection. A single record per CDR3 protein comes from TCRdb applying MiXCR to the reads. The sample contains approximately 500,000 distinct CDR3 sequences, 10% to 12% of which appear only once. The sample was PBMCs. The receptors originated from a human donor in good health (CMV status not recorded). Some clones in this sample may be carry-over from other donors' samples. CDR3s include the opening cysteine and the closing phenylalanine or tryptophan. A D gene is named only where the DNA matches it firmly. Some rows mark clone size as missing; the rest say once, few, many or name a class of expanded clone.

v_gene	abundance	j_gene	d_gene	CDR3aa	CDR3nt
TRBV7-3	-	TRBJ1-1	TRBD1	CASSPRPGDRGSTEAFF	TGTGCCAGCAGCCCAAGACCCGGGGACAGGGGGAGCACTGAAGCTTTCTTT
TRBV15	many	TRBJ2-5	-	CATSRDRTEGQETQYF	TGTGCCACCAGCAGAGATCGTACAGAGGGACAAGAGACCCAGTACTTC
TRBV29-1	-	TRBJ2-1	-	CSVVGRSRTEQFF	TGCAGCGTTGTGGGACGGAGTAGGACTGAGCAGTTCTTC
TRBV20-1	many	TRBJ2-7	-	CSARGSKLGSEQYF	TGCAGTGCTAGAGGTTCGAAGCTCGGGAGTGAGCAGTACTTC
TRBV29-1	many	TRBJ2-7	TRBD2	CSVAKLAGSYEQYF	TGCAGCGTTGCTAAACTAGCGGGCTCCTACGAGCAGTACTTC
TRBV5-1	many	TRBJ1-2	-	CASSPGEGSYGYTF	TGCGCCAGCAGCCCTGGGGAGGGGAGCTATGGCTACACCTTC
TRBV2	-	TRBJ2-1	TRBD1	CASSVETGMNEQFF	TGTGCCAGCAGTGTTGAGACAGGGATGAATGAGCAGTTCTTC
TRBV5-1	-	TRBJ1-2	-	CASSPRTRYGYTF	TGCGCCAGCAGCCCTAGGACGCGGTATGGCTACACCTTC
TRBV29-1	-	TRBJ2-1	TRBD2	CSVAPTPGTRQFF	TGCAGCGTAGCCCCTACTCCGGGGACTAGACAGTTCTTC
TRBV6-5	few	TRBJ1-1	-	CASSREGSEAFF	TGTGCCAGCAGTAGGGAGGGATCTGAAGCTTTCTTT